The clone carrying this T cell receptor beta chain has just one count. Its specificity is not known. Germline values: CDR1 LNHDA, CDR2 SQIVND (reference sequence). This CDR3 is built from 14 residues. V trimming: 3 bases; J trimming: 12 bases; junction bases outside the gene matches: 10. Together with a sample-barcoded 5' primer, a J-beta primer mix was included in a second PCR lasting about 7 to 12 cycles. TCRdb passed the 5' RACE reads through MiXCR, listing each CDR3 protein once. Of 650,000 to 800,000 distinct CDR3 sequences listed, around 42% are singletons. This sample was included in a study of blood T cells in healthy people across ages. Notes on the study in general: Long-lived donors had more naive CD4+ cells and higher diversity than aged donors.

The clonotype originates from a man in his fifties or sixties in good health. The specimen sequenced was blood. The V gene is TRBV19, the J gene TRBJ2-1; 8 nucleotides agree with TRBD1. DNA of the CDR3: TGTGCCAGTAGTATCTTGCCCGGACAGGGTCCGCAGTTCTTC. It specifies CASSILPGQGPQFF.